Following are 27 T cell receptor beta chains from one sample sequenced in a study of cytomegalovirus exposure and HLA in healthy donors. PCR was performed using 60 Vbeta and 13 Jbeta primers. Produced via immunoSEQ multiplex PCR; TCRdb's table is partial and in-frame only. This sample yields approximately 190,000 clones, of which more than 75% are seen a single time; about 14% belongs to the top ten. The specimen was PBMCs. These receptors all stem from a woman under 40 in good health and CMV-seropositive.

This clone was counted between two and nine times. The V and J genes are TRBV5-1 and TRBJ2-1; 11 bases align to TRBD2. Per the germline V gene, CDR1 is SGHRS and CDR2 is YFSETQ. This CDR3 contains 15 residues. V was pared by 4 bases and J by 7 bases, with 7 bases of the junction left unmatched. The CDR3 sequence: CASSKLTSGVNEQFF. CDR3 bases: TGCGCCAGCAGCAAGTTGACTAGCGGGGTGAATGAGCAGTTCTTC.

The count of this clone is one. In nucleotides, the CDR3 is TGTGCCAGCAGCTTAGTCCCGGACAGGGTCTACAATGAGCAGTTCTTC. Protein product: CASSLVPDRVYNEQFF. The gene calls are TRBV7-2 and TRBJ2-1; TRBD1 matches 8 bases. Losses at the gene ends were 1 base for V and 3 bases for J; bases not matched to a gene: 5. The CDR3 runs to 16 residues. CDR1 and CDR2 from the germline V gene are SGHTA and FQGNSA. Filled out from reference TRBV7-2 and TRBJ2-1, the complete variable domain reads GAGVSQSPSNKVTEKGKDVELRCDPISGHTALYWYRQSLGQGLEFLIYFQGNSAPDKSGLPSDRFSAERTGGSVSTLTIQRTQQEDSAVYLCASSLVPDRVYNEQFFGPGTRLTVL.

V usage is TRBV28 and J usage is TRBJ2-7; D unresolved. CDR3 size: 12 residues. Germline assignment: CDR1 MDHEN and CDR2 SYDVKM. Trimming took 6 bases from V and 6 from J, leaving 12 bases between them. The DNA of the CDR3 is TGTGCCAGCAGCCGCCCTACCGGCGAGCAGTACTTC. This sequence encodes CASSRPTGEQYF.

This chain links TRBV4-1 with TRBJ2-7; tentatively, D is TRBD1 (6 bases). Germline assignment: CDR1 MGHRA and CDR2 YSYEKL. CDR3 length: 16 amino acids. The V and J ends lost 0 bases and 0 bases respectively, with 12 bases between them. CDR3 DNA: TGCGCCAGCAGCCAAGATGCAGGGGCGAGCTCCTACGAGCAGTACTTC. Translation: CASSQDAGASSYEQYF.

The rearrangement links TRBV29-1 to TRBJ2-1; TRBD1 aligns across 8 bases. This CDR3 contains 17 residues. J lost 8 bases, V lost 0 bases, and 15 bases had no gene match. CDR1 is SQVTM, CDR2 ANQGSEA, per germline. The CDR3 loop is CSVEDRGRLWGRDEQFF. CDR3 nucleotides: TGCAGCGTTGAAGACAGGGGGCGGCTTTGGGGCAGGGATGAGCAGTTCTTC.

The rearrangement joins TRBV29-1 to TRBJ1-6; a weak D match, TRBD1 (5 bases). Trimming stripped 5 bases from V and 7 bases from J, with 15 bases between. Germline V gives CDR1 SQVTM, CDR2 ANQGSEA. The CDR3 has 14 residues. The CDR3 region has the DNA TGCAGCGTTTCGATGGGGCAGGGAAATTCACCCCTCCACTTT. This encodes CSVSMGQGNSPLHF.

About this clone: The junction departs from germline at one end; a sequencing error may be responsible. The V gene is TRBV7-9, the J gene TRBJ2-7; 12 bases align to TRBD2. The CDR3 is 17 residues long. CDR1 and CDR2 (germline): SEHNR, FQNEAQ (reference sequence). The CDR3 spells CSSSSTSGRTSSYEQYF. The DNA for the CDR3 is TGTTCCAGCAGTTCTACTAGCGGGAGGACTAGCTCCTACGAGCAGTACTTC.

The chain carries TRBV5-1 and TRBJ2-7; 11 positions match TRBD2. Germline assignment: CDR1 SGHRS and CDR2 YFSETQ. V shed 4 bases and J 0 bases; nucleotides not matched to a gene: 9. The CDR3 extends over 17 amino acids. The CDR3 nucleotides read TGCGCCAGCAGCGGCGGGACTAGCGGAAGGAGCTCCTACGAGCAGTACTTC. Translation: CASSGGTSGRSSYEQYF.

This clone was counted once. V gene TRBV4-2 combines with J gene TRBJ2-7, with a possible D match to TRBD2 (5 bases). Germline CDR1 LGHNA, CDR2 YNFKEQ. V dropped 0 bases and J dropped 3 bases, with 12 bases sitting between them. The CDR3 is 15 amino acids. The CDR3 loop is CASSQDLGLLYEQYF. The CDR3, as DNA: TGTGCCAGCAGCCAAGATCTTGGACTTCTCTACGAGCAGTACTTC.

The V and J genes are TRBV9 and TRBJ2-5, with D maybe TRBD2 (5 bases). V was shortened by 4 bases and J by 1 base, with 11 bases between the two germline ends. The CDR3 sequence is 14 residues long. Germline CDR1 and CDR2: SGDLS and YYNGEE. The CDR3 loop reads CASSRGTLQETQYF. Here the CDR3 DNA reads TGTGCCAGCAGCCGGGGAACACTCCAAGAGACCCAGTACTTC.

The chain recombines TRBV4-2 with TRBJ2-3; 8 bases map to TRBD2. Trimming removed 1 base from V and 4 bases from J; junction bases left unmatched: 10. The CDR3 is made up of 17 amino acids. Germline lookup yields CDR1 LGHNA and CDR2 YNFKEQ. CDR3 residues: CASSQAQGREAPDTQYF. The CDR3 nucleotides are TGTGCCAGCAGCCAAGCCCAGGGGCGGGAGGCTCCAGATACGCAGTATTTT.

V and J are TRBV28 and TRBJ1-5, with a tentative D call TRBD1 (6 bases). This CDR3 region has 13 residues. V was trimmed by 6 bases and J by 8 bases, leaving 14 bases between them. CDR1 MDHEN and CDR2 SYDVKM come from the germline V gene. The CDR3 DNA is TGTGCCAGCAGAGACAGGCGATATGAGCCCCAGCATTTT. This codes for CASRDRRYEPQHF.

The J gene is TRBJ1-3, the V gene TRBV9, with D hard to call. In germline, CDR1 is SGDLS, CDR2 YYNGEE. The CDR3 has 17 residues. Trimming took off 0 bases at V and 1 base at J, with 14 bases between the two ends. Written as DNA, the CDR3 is TGTGCCAGCAGCGTAGATTTTGGAGGATTATCTGGAAACACCATATATTTT. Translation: CASSVDFGGLSGNTIYF.

As DNA, the CDR3 is TGTGCCAGTAGGACTAGCGCTACAGACAATGAGCAGTTCTTC. Translating gives CASRTSATDNEQFF. The chain employs TRBV19 and TRBJ2-1; TRBD2 aligns across 8 bases. The junction had 6 bases not matched to a gene; V was cut back by 6 bases and J by 5 bases. Looked up from germline, CDR1 is LNHDA and CDR2 is SQIVND (reference sequence). CDR3 length equals 14 residues.

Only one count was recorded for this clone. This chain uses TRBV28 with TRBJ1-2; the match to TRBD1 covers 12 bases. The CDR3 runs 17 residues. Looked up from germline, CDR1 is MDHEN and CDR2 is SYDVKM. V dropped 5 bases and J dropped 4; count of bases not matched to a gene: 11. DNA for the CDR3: TGTGCCAGCAGTCAATGGGACAGGGGGCGAAGGAGCTATGGCTACACCTTC. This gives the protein CASSQWDRGRRSYGYTF.

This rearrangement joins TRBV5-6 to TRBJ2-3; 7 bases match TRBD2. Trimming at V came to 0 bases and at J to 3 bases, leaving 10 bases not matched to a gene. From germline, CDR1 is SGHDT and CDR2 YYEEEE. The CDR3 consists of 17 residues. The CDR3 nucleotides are TGTGCCAGCAGCTTGGTTGGGGCGGGAGTGGGGACAGATACGCAGTATTTT. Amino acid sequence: CASSLVGAGVGTDTQYF.

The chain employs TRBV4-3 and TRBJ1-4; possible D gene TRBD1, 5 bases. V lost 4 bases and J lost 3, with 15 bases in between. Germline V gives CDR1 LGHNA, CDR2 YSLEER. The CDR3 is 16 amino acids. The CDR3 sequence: CASSPLRTQANEKLFF. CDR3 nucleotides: TGCGCCAGCAGCCCTCTACGGACACAGGCTAATGAAAAACTGTTTTTT.

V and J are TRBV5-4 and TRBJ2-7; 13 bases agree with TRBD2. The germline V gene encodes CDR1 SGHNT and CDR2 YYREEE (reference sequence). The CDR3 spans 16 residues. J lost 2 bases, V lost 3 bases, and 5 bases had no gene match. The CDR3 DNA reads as TGTGCCAGCAGCTCGGGGACTAGCGGGGCTGCCTACGAGCAGTACTTC. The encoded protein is CASSSGTSGAAYEQYF.

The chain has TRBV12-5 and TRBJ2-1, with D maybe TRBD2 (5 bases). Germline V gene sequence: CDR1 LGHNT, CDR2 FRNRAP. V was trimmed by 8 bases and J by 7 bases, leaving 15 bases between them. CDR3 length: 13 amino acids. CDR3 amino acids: CASSRPGGNEQFF. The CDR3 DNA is TGTGCTAGTTCTCGACCGGGCGGGAATGAGCAGTTCTTC.

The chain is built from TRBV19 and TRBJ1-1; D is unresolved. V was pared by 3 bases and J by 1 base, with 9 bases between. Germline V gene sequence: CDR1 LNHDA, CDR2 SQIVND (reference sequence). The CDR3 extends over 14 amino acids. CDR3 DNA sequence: TGTGCCAGTAGTATCTTGTTTCGGAACACTGAAGCTTTCTTT. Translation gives CASSILFRNTEAFF.

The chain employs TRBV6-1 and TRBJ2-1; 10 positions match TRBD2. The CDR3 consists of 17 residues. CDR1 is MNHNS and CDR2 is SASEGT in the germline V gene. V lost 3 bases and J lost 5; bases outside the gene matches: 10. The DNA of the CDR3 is TGTGCCAGCAGTGACGACGCACTAGCGGGAAGAAACAATGAGCAGTTCTTC. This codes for CASSDDALAGRNNEQFF.

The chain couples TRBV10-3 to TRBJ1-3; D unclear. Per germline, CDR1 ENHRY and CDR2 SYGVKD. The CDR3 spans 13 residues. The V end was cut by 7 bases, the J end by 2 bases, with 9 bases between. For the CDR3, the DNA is TGTGCCATCACCTCAGGCCCTGGAAACACCATATATTTT. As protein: CAITSGPGNTIYF.

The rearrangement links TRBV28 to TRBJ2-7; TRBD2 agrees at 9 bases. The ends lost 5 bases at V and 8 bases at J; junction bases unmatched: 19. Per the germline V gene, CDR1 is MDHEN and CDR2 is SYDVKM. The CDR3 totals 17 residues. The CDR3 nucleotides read TGTGCCAGCAGTCCCGGTTTTGGGAGCGGGAGGCGTCGGCAGCAGTACTTC. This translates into CASSPGFGSGRRRQQYF.

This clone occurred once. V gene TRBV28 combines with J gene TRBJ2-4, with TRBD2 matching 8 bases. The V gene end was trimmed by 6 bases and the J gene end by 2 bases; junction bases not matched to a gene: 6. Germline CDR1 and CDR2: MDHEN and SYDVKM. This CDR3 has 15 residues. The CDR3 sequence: CASRVAGWTKNIQYF. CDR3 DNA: TGTGCCAGCAGAGTAGCGGGATGGACCAAAAACATTCAGTACTTC.

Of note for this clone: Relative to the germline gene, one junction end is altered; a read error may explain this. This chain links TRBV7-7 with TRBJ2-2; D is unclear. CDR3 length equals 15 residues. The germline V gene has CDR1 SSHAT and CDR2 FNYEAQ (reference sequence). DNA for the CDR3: TGTGCTAGCAGCTTGTTAACAGCAAACACCGGGGAGCTGTTTTTT. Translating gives CASSLLTANTGELFF.

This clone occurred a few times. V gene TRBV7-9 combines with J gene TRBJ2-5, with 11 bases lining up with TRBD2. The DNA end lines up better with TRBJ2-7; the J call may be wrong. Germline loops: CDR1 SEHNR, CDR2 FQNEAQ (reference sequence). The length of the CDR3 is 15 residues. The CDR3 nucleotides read TGTGCCAGCAGCCGGACTAGCGGGCGTTCCTACGAGCAGTACTTC. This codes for CASSRTSGRSYEQYF.

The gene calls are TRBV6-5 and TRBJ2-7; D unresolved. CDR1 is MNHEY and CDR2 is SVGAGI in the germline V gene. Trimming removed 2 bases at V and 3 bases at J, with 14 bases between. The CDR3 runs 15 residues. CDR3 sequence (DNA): TGTGCCAGCAGTTACAGCCCCAGGTCAGACTACGAGCAGTACTTC. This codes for CASSYSPRSDYEQYF.